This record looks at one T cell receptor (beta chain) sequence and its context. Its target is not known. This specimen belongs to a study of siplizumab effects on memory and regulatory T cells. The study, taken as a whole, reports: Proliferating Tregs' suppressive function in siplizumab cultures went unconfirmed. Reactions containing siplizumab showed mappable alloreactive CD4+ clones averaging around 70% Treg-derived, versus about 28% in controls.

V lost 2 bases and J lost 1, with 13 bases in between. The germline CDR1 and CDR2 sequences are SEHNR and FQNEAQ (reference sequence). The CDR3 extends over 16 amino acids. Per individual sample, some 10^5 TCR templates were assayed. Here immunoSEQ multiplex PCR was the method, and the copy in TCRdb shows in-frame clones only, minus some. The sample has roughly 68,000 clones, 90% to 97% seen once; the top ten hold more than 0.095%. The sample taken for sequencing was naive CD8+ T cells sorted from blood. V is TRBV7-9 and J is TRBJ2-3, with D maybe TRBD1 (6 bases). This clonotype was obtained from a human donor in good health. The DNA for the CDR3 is TGTGCCAGCAGCTTATCAACAGGGTGGGGCACAGATACGCAGTATTTT. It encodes CASSLSTGWGTDTQYF. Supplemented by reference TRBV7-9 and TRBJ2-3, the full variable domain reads DTGVSQNPRHKITKRGQNVTFRCDPISEHNRLYWYRQTLGQGPEFLTYFQNEAQLEKSRLLSDRFSAERPKGSFSTLEIQRTEQGDSAMYLCASSLSTGWGTDTQYFGPGTRLTVL.